This T cell receptor (beta chain) was retrieved from a study of early T cells in non-severe SARS-CoV-2 infection. Ten or more counts support this clonotype. TCRdb reprocessed the 5' RACE reads with MiXCR, giving one entry per CDR3 protein. There are 35,000 to 40,000 distinct CDR3 sequences in the sample; 3.9% occur only once, and 9% to 10% lies in the top ten. The CDR3 extends over 14 amino acids. Germline V gene sequence: CDR1 MDHEN, CDR2 SYDVKM. The V gene lost 3 bases and the J gene lost 3 bases, with 12 bases spanning the gap. The sequence was obtained from an adult who was a healthcare worker with PCR-confirmed SARS-CoV-2 infection or an uninfected control (not recorded which). What was sequenced was whole blood. The V gene is TRBV28, the J gene TRBJ2-7; possible D gene TRBD2, 7 bases. In DNA, the CDR3 is TGTGCCAGCAGTTTTATGGGAGGGGGCTACGAGCAGTACTTC. It translates to CASSFMGGGYEQYF.